This T cell receptor beta chain was captured in a study of blood T cell repertoires in COVID-19. Study-level background: Spain, Italy and the United States supplied samples that represented acute and convalescent COVID-19.

The V gene end was trimmed by 4 bases and the J gene end by 4 bases; junction bases not matched to a gene: 5. The CDR3 length is 13 residues. The germline CDR1 and CDR2 sequences are SGHDT and YYEEEE. Seattle enrolled patients during active infection and tracked them longitudinally. Original processing methods: The assay estimated nucleated cells by amplifying reference gene primers. The assay was immunoSEQ multiplex PCR, and TCRdb's table has in-frame clones only and misses some. The DNA gave D and trimming, while V, J and clone size come from that table. This table holds about 36,000 clones, approximately 81% found once.

Sequencing input: peripheral blood. The clonotype comes from a man in his fifties or sixties with COVID-19, enrolled during active disease. The rearrangement joins TRBV5-6 to TRBJ2-7; 7 nucleotides match TRBD1. The CDR3 nucleotides read TGTGCCAGCAGCCTGACGACAGGGTACGAGCAGTACTTC. It codes for CASSLTTGYEQYF.